Listed below are T cell receptor beta chains from one sample, sequenced in a study of control samples from healthy donors and cancer patients. The table came from immunoSEQ multiplex PCR; TCRdb's copy has only in-frame clones and leaves some out. The sample carries over 100,000 clones, around 88% recorded once. The sequenced material came from blood. The receptors were gathered from a woman aged 50 to 60 in good health. The CDR3 runs from the conserved cysteine through the conserved F or W. The order of the fields is D gene, J gene, clone size, V gene, CDR3 DNA, CDR3 protein. The D gene is left open where the match is weak. Size tells how often a clone was seen (once, few, many) or the class of an expanded clone, and some rows leave it out.

>TRBD1|TRBJ1-4|.|TRBV5-1
TGCGCCAGCAGCTTGGGACAGGGAGAAAAACTGTTTTTT
CASSLGQGEKLFF
>.|TRBJ2-7|.|TRBV9
TGTGCCAGCAGCGCCGAGGGCCAGACCAACTACGAGCAGTACTTC
CASSAEGQTNYEQYF
>.|TRBJ2-1|.|TRBV5-5
TGTGCCAGCAGCGGGGTGGTGATCAATGAGCAGTTCTTC
CASSGVVINEQFF
>.|TRBJ1-1|.|TRBV27
TGTGCCAGCAGCTATGGGGGGTGGCGGGCTGGGACTGAAGCTTTCTTT
CASSYGGWRAGTEAFF
>.|TRBJ2-1|.|TRBV14
TGTGCCAGCAGCCAAGACAGGAGACTAGTCTCAGGCAATGAGCAGTTCTTC
CASSQDRRLVSGNEQFF
>TRBD2|TRBJ2-2|.|TRBV7-8
TGTGCCAGCAGCGTTAGACGACTAGCGGGGACGAACACCGGGGAGCTGTTTTTT
CASSVRRLAGTNTGELFF
>.|TRBJ1-3|.|TRBV6-5
TGTGCCAGCAGTACTGGGGCCCCTGGAAACACCATATATTTT
CASSTGAPGNTIYF
>.|TRBJ1-1|.|TRBV7-2
TGTGCCAGCAGCTTAACCGGGACAACGAACACTGAAGCTTTCTTT
CASSLTGTTNTEAFF
>TRBD1|TRBJ2-7|.|TRBV6-6
TGTGCCAGCAGTAAATCCGGGACAGGGGGACGCGAGCAGTACTTC
CASSKSGTGGREQYF
>TRBD2|TRBJ2-1|once|TRBV18
TGTGCCAGCTCACCGGCGGGTAGCGGGAGTGAACAGTTCTTC
CASSPAGSGSEQFF
>TRBD2|TRBJ2-1|once|TRBV19
TGTGCCAGTAGTATGGATAGCGGGATCCCATACACCGACAATGAGCAGTTCTTC
CASSMDSGIPYTDNEQFF
>.|TRBJ1-6|.|TRBV5-6
TGTGCCAGCAGCCCCGGCTCCTATAATTCACCCCTCCACTTT
CASSPGSYNSPLHF
>.|TRBJ2-5|.|TRBV2
TGTGCCAGCAAGGTTAGCGGAAATACCCAGTACTTC
CASKVSGNTQYF
>.|TRBJ2-7|.|TRBV30
TGTGCCTGGAGCACGGGGGCTCCCTACGAGCAGTACTTC
CAWSTGAPYEQYF
>.|TRBJ1-2|.|TRBV4-3
TGCGCCAGCAGCCAAGAGATGGGCGGGGGGCGAAATGACTATGGCTACACCTTC
CASSQEMGGGRNDYGYTF
>TRBD1|TRBJ2-1|.|TRBV29-1
TGCAGCGTTTCCGACAGGGGGCGTCTGAATGAGCAGTTCTTC
CSVSDRGRLNEQFF
>.|TRBJ2-5|once|TRBV11-2
TGTGCCCGCTGGGGGGTGGTGGGGGTAGCGGATAAAGAGACCCAGTACTTC
CARWGVVGVADKETQYF
>.|TRBJ2-5|.|TRBV18
TGTGCCAGCTCACCAGGGACGGCTACAAGGACCCAGTACTTC
CASSPGTATRTQYF
>.|TRBJ2-5|.|TRBV5-6
TGTGCCAGCAGCCGGTCGGGTTGGACCCAGTACTTC
CASSRSGWTQYF
>.|TRBJ2-3|.|TRBV24-1
TGTGCCACCAGTGAAAACACAGATACGCAGTATTTT
CATSENTDTQYF
>.|TRBJ1-2|.|TRBV7-9
TGTGCCAGCAGCTTAGGTCCGGGGGCCTATGGCTACACCTTC
CASSLGPGAYGYTF
>.|TRBJ1-6|once|TRBV30
TGTGCCTGGAGTGTACCCCCGGAGGTACCCCTCCACTTT
CAWSVPPEVPLHF
>TRBD2|TRBJ2-7|.|TRBV9
TGTGCCAGCAGCGGGGAGGGTTACGAGCAGTACTTC
CASSGEGYEQYF
>.|TRBJ1-1|.|TRBV5-1
TGCGCCAGCAGCTTGGTAGTTAGCACTGAAGCTTTCTTT
CASSLVVSTEAFF
>.|TRBJ2-6|once|TRBV7-9
TGTGCCAGCAGCTTAGCGATGTTGACAGGAAGGGCGGGGGCCAACGTCCTGACTTTC
CASSLAMLTGRAGANVLTF
>TRBD2|TRBJ2-3|.|TRBV4-2
TGTGCCAGCAGCCATCCTTTGACTAGCGGGAGGGCAGAAGATACGCAGTATTTT
CASSHPLTSGRAEDTQYF
>.|TRBJ1-4|.|TRBV28
TGTGCCAGCAGTTCGGGGAAACGGGAAAAACTGTTTTTT
CASSSGKREKLFF
>.|TRBJ1-1|few|TRBV20-1
TGCAGTGCTGAAAGCTACACTGAAGCTTTCTTT
CSAESYTEAFF
>.|TRBJ2-5|.|TRBV2
TGTGCCAGCACACTAGTGGGGGGCCAAGAGACCCAGTACTTC
CASTLVGGQETQYF
>TRBD1|TRBJ1-2|.|TRBV19
TGTGCCAGTACCGATCGTTCAGGGGGGAACTATGGCTACACCTTC
CASTDRSGGNYGYTF
>.|TRBJ1-1|.|TRBV19
TGTGCCAGTAGTCCCCCCGGCGGCACGAACACTGAAGCTTTCTTT
CASSPPGGTNTEAFF
>TRBD1|TRBJ2-3|once|TRBV5-1
TGCGCCAGCAGCTTGGGGCCAGGGGGCATGGCAGATACGCAGTATTTT
CASSLGPGGMADTQYF
>.|TRBJ1-5|.|TRBV3-1/TRBV3-2
TGTGCCAGCAGCCAAGGGGCCATGGGGGGTGCAAGGCAGCCCCAGCATTTT
CASSQGAMGGARQPQHF
>.|TRBJ1-3|.|TRBV19
TGTGCCAGTAGTACAGGGACGGGAAACACCATATATTTT
CASSTGTGNTIYF
>.|TRBJ2-1|.|TRBV15
TGTGCCACCAGCGAAGGGGGGGGTTATAACAATGAGCAGTTCTTC
CATSEGGGYNNEQFF
>.|TRBJ1-1|few|TRBV7-9
TGTGCCAGCAGCCTGGGGGAATCGGTCACTGAAGCTTTCTTT
CASSLGESVTEAFF
>.|TRBJ1-2|once|TRBV6-5
TGTGCCAGCAGGACGGGAGGGGGGTATGGCTACACCTTC
CASRTGGGYGYTF
>.|TRBJ2-2|.|TRBV27
TGTGCCAGCAGTTTATTTCCCGGGGAGCTGTTTTTT
CASSLFPGELFF
>.|TRBJ1-1|.|TRBV7-9
TGTGCCAGCGGAACAGCTGAAGCTTTCTTT
CASGTAEAFF
>.|TRBJ2-5|once|TRBV10-3
TGTGCCATCAGTGGTGGAGAAGAGACCCAGTACTTC
CAISGGEETQYF
>.|TRBJ1-4|.|TRBV19
TGTGCCAGTAGTAGGACGGCGAGTGAAAAACTGTTTTTT
CASSRTASEKLFF
>TRBD1|TRBJ1-1|.|TRBV9
TGTGCCAGCAGCCCTTCGTGGGGCCCGGGACAGGGAAAGGACACTGAAGCTTTCTTT
CASSPSWGPGQGKDTEAFF
>.|TRBJ1-5|.|TRBV10-2
TGCGCCAGCAGTGTGTCCGATAATCAGCCCCAGCATTTT
CASSVSDNQPQHF
>.|TRBJ1-5|once|TRBV7-2
TGTGCCAGCAGCTCTGGTCCGGGCACAGGGATGCAGCCCCAGCATTTT
CASSSGPGTGMQPQHF